The following is a T cell receptor (beta chain) sequence with its context. What it recognizes is unknown. Time point defined: before natalizumab initiation. This CDR3 has 15 residues. With 4 bases clipped from V and 5 bases from J, the junction kept 7 bases outside the gene matches. CDR1 and CDR2 (germline): MNHNS, SASEGT. The data stem from a study of multiple sclerosis patients with progressive multifocal leukoencephalopathy. About the study: Multiple sclerosis patients on natalizumab who never developed PML served as longitudinally sampled controls.

Study findings and constraints: Most PML patients had lower entropy, suggesting less diverse TRB repertoires. No common TRBV or TRBJ usage or pairing appeared at PML.

Measured with immunoSEQ multiplex PCR; TCRdb has only the in-frame clones, and not every one. The table has roughly 31,000 clones, around nine tenths seen once. The rearrangement joins TRBV6-1 to TRBJ2-3; 9 bases match TRBD1. This receptor was obtained from a human donor with multiple sclerosis. Sequenced: PBMCs. The CDR3 nucleotides are TGTGCCAGCAGTGGGGGACAGGGAGATATAGATACGCAGTATTTT. Translation gives CASSGGQGDIDTQYF.